This passage covers 28 T cell receptor beta chains from one sample sequenced in a study of a mutant IDH1 vaccine in newly diagnosed glioma. No antigen has been identified for these receptors. Generated by immunoSEQ multiplex PCR, the TCRdb table keeps only in-frame clones and is missing some. The repertoire holds roughly 60,000 clones, with roughly 76% as singletons. The sample's time point: week 35, safety follow-up. A single vaccine dose contained 300 ug of mutant IDH1 20-mer peptide, and topical imiquimod was used with it. The sample consisted of PBMCs, taken from a glioma patient whose treatment included an IDH1 peptide vaccine. Source of these receptors: a man aged 35 to 55 with glioma.

V usage is TRBV30 and J usage is TRBJ2-3, with no clear D. The ends were cut back, 1 base at V and 4 bases at J, with 9 bases in the middle. CDR1 and CDR2 (germline): GTSNPN, SVGIG (reference sequence). The CDR3 sequence is 13 residues long. CDR3 amino acids: CAWSGHNSDTQYF. CDR3 nucleotide sequence: TGTGCCTGGAGTGGACATAACTCAGATACGCAGTATTTT.

The genes are TRBV7-3 and TRBJ1-2, with 9 bases lining up with TRBD1. There are 18 residues in the CDR3. With V trimmed by 0 bases and J by 6 bases, 14 bases remained unmatched. From germline, CDR1 is SGHTA and CDR2 FQGTGA. The CDR3: CASSLTPLSRTGDDGYTF. Written as DNA, the CDR3 is TGTGCCAGCAGCTTAACTCCTCTGAGCCGGACAGGGGACGATGGCTACACCTTC.

The chain employs TRBV5-4 and TRBJ2-7; 9 bases are shared with TRBD1. CDR3 length: 17 residues. Germline CDR1 is SGHNT and CDR2 is YYREEE (reference sequence). V lost 1 base and J lost 5; bases outside the gene matches: 13. The CDR3, as DNA: TGTGCCAGCAGCTTGCCCTGGGGGGGACAGGGCAGCCACGAGCAGTACTTC. It translates to CASSLPWGGQGSHEQYF.

The CDR3 DNA follows: TGTGCCAGTAGTGGGATGCAAGAGACCCAGTACTTC. It specifies CASSGMQETQYF. The J gene is TRBJ2-5, the V gene TRBV19, with unresolved D. V dropped 5 bases and J dropped 2 bases, with 6 bases sitting between them. The CDR3 is 12 residues long. Per the germline V gene, CDR1 is LNHDA and CDR2 is SQIVND (reference sequence).

The chain combines TRBV11-3 with TRBJ2-3; unclear D gene. Looked up from germline, CDR1 is SGHNT and CDR2 is YENEEA. Trimming removed 5 bases from V and 5 bases from J, with 11 bases in between. This CDR3 has 13 residues. The CDR3 DNA follows: TGTGCCAGCAGCCCTCGAGGTTTAGATACGCAGTATTTT. It encodes CASSPRGLDTQYF. Complete variable domain (other parts from reference TRBV11-3 and TRBJ2-3): EAGVVQSPRYKIIEKKQPVAFWCNPISGHNTLYWYLQNLGQGPELLIRYENEEAVDDSQLPKDRFSAERLKGVDSTLKIQPAELGDSAVYLCASSPRGLDTQYFGPGTRLTVL.

This clone was recorded only once. This chain links TRBV7-8 with TRBJ2-2; D possibly corresponds to TRBD2 (6 bases). V was shortened by 5 bases and J by 0 bases, with 13 bases between the two germline ends. This CDR3 comprises 16 residues. The V gene's germline CDR1 is SGHVS and CDR2 FQNEAQ. CDR3 protein: CASSPLSGANTGELFF. CDR3 sequence (DNA): TGTGCCAGCAGCCCCCTTAGCGGAGCGAACACCGGGGAGCTGTTTTTT.

The chain couples TRBV6-5 to TRBJ2-5; 8 nucleotides line up with TRBD2. J was trimmed by 7 bases and V by 6 bases; bases with no gene match: 7. This CDR3 comprises 13 residues. Germline lookup yields CDR1 MNHEY and CDR2 SVGAGI. The CDR3 DNA reads as TGTGCCAGCAGCCGGGGGGGCACGGGGACCCAGTACTTC. This encodes CASSRGGTGTQYF.

The chain joins TRBV5-6 to TRBJ2-7, with 10 bases identical to TRBD1. Germline V gene lookup returns CDR1 SGHDT and CDR2 YYEEEE. The junction had 11 bases not matched to a gene; V was cut back by 4 bases and J by 4 bases. This CDR3 has 16 residues. CDR3 loop: CASSLARQGASYEQYF. CDR3 sequence (DNA): TGTGCCAGCAGCCTTGCAAGACAGGGGGCATCTTACGAGCAGTACTTC.

V is TRBV28 and J is TRBJ1-2; D is possibly TRBD1 (6 bases). Germline loops: CDR1 MDHEN, CDR2 SYDVKM. This CDR3 comprises 15 residues. Trimming took 5 bases from V and 4 from J, leaving 17 bases between them. CDR3 sequence reads: CASSRTGRGLYGYTF. CDR3 bases: TGTGCCAGCAGTCGTACAGGGCGGGGACTCTATGGCTACACCTTC.

This clone was seen only once. The V and J genes are TRBV27 and TRBJ2-7; D possibly uses TRBD1 or TRBD2 (5 bases each). Deletions cut 3 bases from V and 2 bases from J, with 11 bases between. Per germline, CDR1 MNHEY and CDR2 SMNVEV (reference sequence). This CDR3 is 14 amino acids long. In nucleotides, the CDR3 is TGTGCCAGCAGTTTCCGGCAGGGAGCCTACGAGCAGTACTTC. This encodes CASSFRQGAYEQYF.

This clone was picked up a small number of times. This chain connects TRBV5-5 to TRBJ2-7; D may be TRBD1 (7 bases). The ends were cut back, 4 bases at V and 3 bases at J, with 20 bases in the middle. Germline lookup yields CDR1 SGHKS and CDR2 YYEKEE (reference sequence). The CDR3 runs to 16 residues. The CDR3 protein is CASSIIQGGGDYEQYF. CDR3 nucleotides: TGTGCCAGCAGCATAATCCAGGGGGGTGGAGACTACGAGCAGTACTTC.

Here the CDR3 DNA reads TGTGCCAGCTCACGGCTAGACAGGGCTCCTGAAGCTTTCTTT. It encodes CASSRLDRAPEAFF. V usage is TRBV18 and J usage is TRBJ1-1, with 7 bases fitting TRBD1. The germline V gene encodes CDR1 KGHSH and CDR2 LQKENI. J gave up 6 bases and V 4 bases, and 8 bases lay outside the gene matches. The CDR3 has 14 amino acids.

The chain recombines TRBV7-2 with TRBJ1-5; TRBD1 agrees at 8 bases. V gave up 4 bases and J gave up 3 bases; unmatched junction bases: 5. Germline loops: CDR1 SGHTA, CDR2 FQGNSA. The length of the CDR3 is 15 residues. The CDR3 loop reads CASSSTTGVNQPQHF. As DNA, the CDR3 is TGTGCCAGCAGCTCCACGACAGGGGTCAATCAGCCCCAGCATTTT.

The rearrangement joins TRBV9 to TRBJ2-1, with 9 bases that match TRBD2. CDR1 and CDR2 (germline): SGDLS, YYNGEE. The CDR3 is 17 amino acids. V shed 0 bases, J shed 1 base, and the junction held 5 bases outside the gene matches. CDR3 in amino acids: CASSVGLAGWSYNEQFF. CDR3 sequence (DNA): TGTGCCAGCAGCGTAGGCCTAGCGGGATGGTCCTACAATGAGCAGTTCTTC.

This sequence joins TRBV10-3 and TRBJ1-4; possible D gene TRBD1, 6 bases. Germline CDR1 is ENHRY and CDR2 is SYGVKD. Trimming removed 4 bases at V and 8 bases at J, with 11 bases between. CDR3 size: 13 residues. The CDR3 bases are TGTGCCATCAGTGCAGGGGCTGGGGAAAAACTGTTTTTT. It yields the protein CAISAGAGEKLFF.

This clone was picked up one time. This chain connects TRBV4-3 to TRBJ2-2, with D hard to call. The CDR3 length is 15 residues. The germline gives CDR1 LGHNA, CDR2 YSLEER. The V end was cut by 0 bases, the J end by 6 bases, with 11 bases between. CDR3 in DNA: TGCGCCAGCAGCCAAGATACCAGGCCGTCCGGGGAGCTGTTTTTT. Translated, it gives CASSQDTRPSGELFF.

This sequence joins TRBV29-1 and TRBJ1-2; 7 bases agree with TRBD1. The J segment lost 1 base and the V segment lost 7 bases, leaving 9 bases of the junction unmatched. Germline CDR1 reads SQVTM; CDR2 reads ANQGSEA. The CDR3 runs to 14 residues. CDR3 nucleotide sequence: TGCAGCGCTGACAGGGAAGGGGTTAACTATGGCTACACCTTC. Its translation is CSADREGVNYGYTF.

The genes are TRBV6-6 and TRBJ1-1; 8 bases match TRBD1. The CDR3 length is 15 residues. J lost 5 bases, V lost 0 bases, and 5 bases had no gene match. Germline CDR1 reads MNHNY; CDR2 reads SVGAGI (reference sequence). CDR3 nucleotides: TGTGCCAGCAGTTACTCACGGACAGGGCGAACTGAAGCTTTCTTT. Its translation is CASSYSRTGRTEAFF.

This sequence joins TRBV12-5 and TRBJ1-1; D is ambiguous. Trimming stripped 5 bases from V and 0 bases from J, with 10 bases between. This CDR3 has 14 amino acids. Germline CDR1 is LGHNT and CDR2 is FRNRAP. The CDR3 sequence: CASGPNPVNTEAFF. The CDR3 DNA reads TGTGCTAGTGGTCCGAATCCGGTGAACACTGAAGCTTTCTTT.

This chain links TRBV6-6 with TRBJ2-7, with a weak D call TRBD1 (6 bases). The germline V gene has CDR1 MNHNY and CDR2 SVGAGI (reference sequence). V was trimmed by 6 bases and J by 6 bases, leaving 18 bases between them. This CDR3 has 14 residues. In nucleotides, the CDR3 is TGTGCCAGCAGGGGCAGGGGATCCCCTCTCGAGCAGTACTTC. It yields the protein CASRGRGSPLEQYF.

This chain joins TRBV19 and TRBJ1-5, with D perhaps matching TRBD1 (6 bases). Per the germline V gene, CDR1 is LNHDA and CDR2 is SQIVND (reference sequence). Trimming removed 7 bases at V and 6 bases at J, with 19 bases between. This CDR3 has 15 amino acids. CDR3 protein: CASTLGGLKGQPQHF. In DNA, the CDR3 is TGTGCCAGTACCCTGGGGGGGCTGAAAGGTCAGCCCCAGCATTTT.

The J gene is TRBJ1-2, the V gene TRBV6-5, with 8 nucleotides matching TRBD1. This CDR3 has 14 amino acids. Per germline, CDR1 MNHEY and CDR2 SVGAGI. With V trimmed by 8 bases and J by 4 bases, 9 bases remained unmatched. CDR3 in amino acids: CASQHRTGSYGYTF. CDR3 coding DNA: TGTGCCAGCCAACATCGGACAGGGAGCTATGGCTACACCTTC.

The chain uses TRBV28 and TRBJ2-1, with 7 bases aligning to TRBD1. V gave up 3 bases and J gave up 8 bases; unmatched junction bases: 7. Germline V lookup: CDR1 MDHEN, CDR2 SYDVKM. The CDR3 loop spans 14 amino acids. DNA for the CDR3: TGTGCCAGCAGTTTGAGTGACAGGGTCTATGAGCAGTTCTTC. Translated, it gives CASSLSDRVYEQFF.

This clone was counted a single time. V gene TRBV2 combines with J gene TRBJ1-5; TRBD1 agrees at 10 bases. CDR1 SNHLY and CDR2 FYNNEI come from the germline V gene. The V gene end was trimmed by 6 bases and the J gene end by 2 bases; junction bases not matched to a gene: 4. CDR3 length: 15 residues. The CDR3 region has the DNA TGTGCCAGCAGGCCCGGGACAGGGGGCAATCAGCCCCAGCATTTT. Protein product: CASRPGTGGNQPQHF. The whole variable domain, remainder taken from reference TRBV2 and TRBJ1-5, is EPEVTQTPSHQVTQMGQEVILRCVPISNHLYFYWYRQILGQKVEFLVSFYNNEISEKSEIFDDQFSVERPDGSNFTLKIRSTKLEDSAMYFCASRPGTGGNQPQHFGDGTRLSIL.

The chain has TRBV5-5 and TRBJ1-5; D is possibly TRBD1 (5 bases). Germline V CDR1 and CDR2: SGHKS, YYEKEE (reference sequence). Deletions cut 0 bases from V and 3 bases from J, with 13 bases between. The CDR3 totals 16 residues. The CDR3 bases are TGTGCCAGCAGCTTGGTAGGGATGGGGACCAATCAGCCCCAGCATTTT. This gives the protein CASSLVGMGTNQPQHF.

J is TRBJ1-2 and V is TRBV18, with 9 bases identical to TRBD1. Germline values: CDR1 KGHSH, CDR2 LQKENI. This CDR3 has 15 amino acids. Germline trimming cut 3 bases from V and 5 bases from J; bases unmatched to any gene: 7. In DNA, the CDR3 is TGTGCCAGCTCACCCGCCCGGGACAGGGTTTATGGCTACACCTTC. Its protein is CASSPARDRVYGYTF.

This clone has only a few counts. J is TRBJ1-4 and V is TRBV6-4; D is ambiguous. V lost 2 bases and J 13 bases, leaving 8 bases between the germline ends. CDR1 and CDR2 (germline): MRHNA, SNTAGT. There are 11 residues in the CDR3. The CDR3 is CASSDGWRLFF. The DNA for the CDR3 is TGTGCCAGCAGTGACGGGTGGAGACTGTTTTTT.

V gene TRBV7-2 combines with J gene TRBJ1-1; TRBD1 agrees at 7 bases. The CDR3 loop spans 15 amino acids. J gave up 7 bases and V 6 bases, and 14 bases lay outside the gene matches. The germline CDR1 and CDR2 sequences are SGHTA and FQGNSA. CDR3 region: CASRLKTGTGFEAFF. The CDR3 DNA is TGTGCCAGCAGGCTGAAGACAGGGACGGGATTTGAAGCTTTCTTT.